The clone carrying this TCR beta chain was recorded only once. What it binds is not known. Produced via immunoSEQ multiplex PCR; TCRdb's table is partial and in-frame only. The sample includes 160,000 or so clones, about 90% of them seen just once. The source of the sample is a study of T cell responses to AZD1222 COVID-19 vaccine. The germline CDR1 and CDR2 sequences are SGHDT and YYEEEE. Unmatched junction bases numbered 8, after V lost 4 bases and J lost 8 bases. This CDR3 has 14 amino acids. Study results and limitations: It should be noted that donors were predominantly white British and more often female, and clonal diversity was possibly underestimated. The peak T cell response came first, and repertoires were sampled only after it.

This receptor was obtained from an adult who received the AZD1222 COVID-19 vaccine. The sequenced sample was peripheral blood, obtained 28 days after the second AZD1222 dose. This chain links TRBV5-6 with TRBJ1-2; 10 positions agree with TRBD1. CDR3 region: CASSITDRGGGYTF. As DNA, the CDR3 is TGTGCCAGCAGCATAACGGACAGGGGGGGAGGCTACACCTTC.